These 14 T cell receptor beta chains share one sample of origin, sequenced in a study of PD-1 blockade in mismatch repair-deficient tumors. The data were produced by immunoSEQ multiplex PCR, yet TCRdb's version contains in-frame clones alone and is incomplete. The repertoire includes tens of thousands of clones, 84% of them detected once, and under 20% sits in the top ten. Sequencing was performed on peripheral blood, taken 2 weeks after starting pembrolizumab. These receptors were collected from an adult with mismatch repair-deficient cancer.

The CDR3 region is CAWRASGISTGELFF. The CDR3 DNA reads as TGTGCCTGGAGAGCTAGCGGGATCTCCACCGGGGAGCTGTTTTTT. The chain links TRBV30 to TRBJ2-2; TRBD2 matches 9 bases. This CDR3 is 15 amino acids long. CDR1 GTSNPN and CDR2 SVGIG come from the germline V gene (reference sequence). V was clipped by 3 bases and J by 4 bases; unmatched bases: 6.

V usage is TRBV15 and J usage is TRBJ2-2; 8 positions agree with TRBD1. The V gene's germline CDR1 is LNHNV and CDR2 YYDKDF (reference sequence). This CDR3 is 15 amino acids long. After removal of 4 bases from V and 5 bases from J, the junction contained 6 bases not matched to a gene. In DNA form, the CDR3 reads TGTGCCACCAGCATAAGGACAGGGTGGACCGGGGAGCTGTTTTTT. This encodes CATSIRTGWTGELFF.

This sequence joins TRBV6-5 and TRBJ2-7, with D unresolved. The CDR3 totals 11 residues. The V end was cut by 8 bases, the J end by 3 bases, with 8 bases between. Germline CDR1 reads MNHEY; CDR2 reads SVGAGI. Here the CDR3 DNA reads TGTGCCAGCGAGGACGGCTACGAGCAGTACTTC. The encoded protein is CASEDGYEQYF.

This sequence joins TRBV15 and TRBJ2-1; D not resolved. The CDR3 is 17 residues long. Trimming removed 0 bases at V and 6 bases at J, with 18 bases between. From germline, CDR1 is LNHNV and CDR2 YYDKDF (reference sequence). The CDR3 loop reads CATSRDGVLSSGNEQFF. As DNA, the CDR3 is TGTGCCACCAGCAGAGATGGTGTCCTCAGTTCGGGCAATGAGCAGTTCTTC.

This chain uses TRBV5-1 with TRBJ2-5; 7 bases fit TRBD1. The V gene's germline CDR1 is SGHRS and CDR2 YFSETQ. The trim removed 4 bases at V and 3 bases at J, leaving 6 bases unmatched. The CDR3 has 14 residues. The DNA for the CDR3 is TGCGCCAGCAGCGTTCTTACAGGGGAAGAGACCCAGTACTTC. Its protein product is CASSVLTGEETQYF.

CDR3 DNA: TGTGCCAGCAGCTTCAGGGGACAGCGGGAGACCCAGTACTTC. Its protein is CASSFRGQRETQYF. The V gene is TRBV5-4, the J gene TRBJ2-5; TRBD1 agrees at 7 bases. CDR3 length: 14 amino acids. Germline trimming cut 2 bases from V and 5 bases from J; bases unmatched to any gene: 6. Per germline, CDR1 SGHNT and CDR2 YYREEE (reference sequence).

This clone was seen once. V usage is TRBV29-1 and J usage is TRBJ2-1; TRBD2 matches 9 bases. With 7 bases clipped from V and 9 bases from J, the junction kept 13 bases outside the gene matches. This CDR3 is built from 14 residues. The V gene's germline CDR1 is SQVTM and CDR2 ANQGSEA. In DNA, the CDR3 is TGCAGCGCAACGCCCGGGACTAGCATCTCTGAGCAGTTCTTC. Its translation is CSATPGTSISEQFF.

V gene TRBV18 combines with J gene TRBJ1-2, with D unresolved. Germline CDR1 and CDR2: KGHSH and LQKENI. CDR3 length equals 15 residues. Trimming left V 3 bases short and J 5 bases short, with 16 bases between. The CDR3 nucleotides are TGTGCCAGCTCACCCGGCCTGCAAAGTCTGTATGGCTACACCTTC. Translation: CASSPGLQSLYGYTF.

J is TRBJ2-2 and V is TRBV6-5; D gene unclear. There are 16 residues in the CDR3. V dropped 2 bases and J dropped 3 bases, with 13 bases sitting between them. Germline V gene sequence: CDR1 MNHEY, CDR2 SVGAGI. CDR3 region: CASSYAPLWDTGELFF. CDR3 nucleotide sequence: TGTGCCAGCAGTTACGCTCCACTGTGGGACACCGGGGAGCTGTTTTTT.

J is TRBJ1-3 and V is TRBV7-8; possibly TRBD1 for D (5 bases). The CDR3 spans 18 residues. Trimming pared 1 base from V and 4 bases from J, leaving 20 bases between. The germline V gene has CDR1 SGHVS and CDR2 FQNEAQ. The CDR3, as DNA: TGTGCCAGCAGCTTAGTCACCCCAGGGCGAGCTCTCGGAAACACCATATATTTT. It encodes CASSLVTPGRALGNTIYF. The full variable domain, its missing parts supplied by reference TRBV7-8 and TRBJ1-3, is GAGVSQSPRYKVAKRGQDVALRCDPISGHVSLFWYQQALGQGPEFLTYFQNEAQLDKSGLPSDRFFAERPEGSVSTLKIQRTQQEDSAVYLCASSLVTPGRALGNTIYFGEGSWLTVV.

The rearrangement links TRBV7-9 to TRBJ2-7; the D gene is possibly TRBD1 (6 bases). The CDR3 is made up of 14 amino acids. Germline V gives CDR1 SEHNR, CDR2 FQNEAQ (reference sequence). The V and J ends lost 1 base and 3 bases respectively, with 10 bases between them. Here the CDR3 reads CASSLDTGFYEQYF. The CDR3 DNA reads TGTGCCAGCAGCTTAGACACAGGGTTCTACGAGCAGTACTTC.

V and J are TRBV19 and TRBJ2-5, with 7 bases aligning to TRBD1. CDR1 and CDR2 (germline): LNHDA, SQIVND (reference sequence). This CDR3 region has 15 residues. Trimming removed 10 bases from V and 1 base from J; junction bases left unmatched: 12. The CDR3 reads CATKNDREAQETQYF. CDR3 nucleotide sequence: TGTGCCACCAAAAACGACAGGGAAGCCCAAGAGACCCAGTACTTC.

This sequence joins TRBV30 and TRBJ1-5, with D tentatively TRBD1 (6 bases). The CDR3 loop spans 15 amino acids. Trimming removed 0 bases at V and 3 bases at J, with 12 bases between. The germline gives CDR1 GTSNPN, CDR2 SVGIG (reference sequence). The CDR3 DNA reads TGTGCCTGGAGTGTGGCGGGGGGCCACAATCAGCCCCAGCATTTT. Translating it yields CAWSVAGGHNQPQHF. The whole variable domain, remainder taken from reference TRBV30 and TRBJ1-5, is SQTIHQWPATLVQPVGSPLSLECTVEGTSNPNLYWYRQAAGRGLQLLFYSVGIGQISSEVPQNLSASRPQDRQFILSSKKLLLSDSGFYLCAWSVAGGHNQPQHFGDGTRLSIL.

This rearrangement joins TRBV10-2 to TRBJ1-5; tentative D call: TRBD1 (5 bases). Trimming took 0 bases from V and 16 from J, leaving 19 bases between them. This CDR3 contains 14 residues. From germline, CDR1 is WSHSY and CDR2 SAAADI. Here the CDR3 reads CASSESRGEVGRHF. The CDR3 DNA sequence: TGCGCCAGCAGTGAGTCGAGGGGCGAGGTGGGGCGACATTTT.